This entry concerns a single TCR beta chain. It has no known antigen specificity. Base qualities are missing; no much larger clone stands one base away. The sample comes from a study of cytomegalovirus exposure and HLA in healthy donors (dated 2017 in TCRdb). Notes on the research overall: According to an earlier analysis of a few hundred of the donors, about 179 million T cells yielded 117 million unique TCR beta sequences and approximately 280 Gb of sequence data. An early release covering roughly 600 HLA-typed donors comprised roughly 300 gigabases of sequencing data and approximately 80 million unique TCR sequences. The genetic ancestry cluster associated with self-reported Caucasian donors included 65% to 90% of the 398 genotyped donors. The study aimed to test whether cataloging public T cell receptors could reveal signatures of past pathogen exposure. The study used immunosequencing to profile the T cell repertoires of several hundred subjects and linked those repertoires to cytomegalovirus serostatus. A separate validation cohort of roughly 130 different subjects was used in addition to the roughly 720-subject first cohort. To predict cytomegalovirus infection status, the study brought together high-throughput TCR immunosequencing, statistical association of individual TCRs with disease status, and machine learning. A later analysis re-examined previously published TCR beta repertoires from just over 650 donors and added high-resolution HLA genotyping to investigate patterns of TCR occurrence. In the later analysis, no new phenotypic data were used to find candidate immune exposures; instead, reliance was placed on TCR beta sequences and their occurrence across donors. To decide whether each TCR beta V gene segment behaved as functional or pseudogenic, an earlier analysis of some 600 of the donors relied on high-throughput TCR beta sequencing. Donor age, sex, ethnicity and CMV serostatus were compiled alongside the repertoire data. A later genetic analysis took genome-wide SNP genotypes for about 55% of the 666 donors and used that subset as a discovery cohort. All discovery cohort repertoires had been generated using a single sequencing platform. Both class I and class II loci were covered by HLA typing, at four-digit resolution. Typing coverage differed by locus: A, B, C, DRB1 and DQB1 were typed in about 629-640 donors, DQA1 in around 500, DPA1 in approximately 610, and DPB1 in approximately 450. About five DR-DQ haplotypes were handled as single units for association and clustering, since linkage in the cohort was strong. Among almost 400 genotyped donors of the cohort, an average of about 240,000 unique TCR beta nucleotide sequences were sequenced per donor, approximately 20% of them non-productive.

Preparation of the library involved the immunoSEQ multiplex PCR assay. A mixture of 60 forward primers for TCR Vbeta segments and 13 reverse primers for TCR Jbeta segments was used in the multiplex PCR. A multiplex PCR assay on genomic DNA amplified the CDR3 region of rearranged TCR beta genes. The Illumina HiSeq System was used to sequence the amplified TCR beta libraries as 87-base-pair reads. Per the source publication's procedure: A later analysis tallied roughly 80 million unique TCR beta chains across the approximately 670 repertoires, and approximately 11 million of those chains were shared by two or more donors. A nearest-neighbor algorithm error-corrected the raw reads and collapsed the reads into unique sequences, merging closely related sequences to remove PCR and sequencing errors. V, D and J gene segments were assigned by aligning CDR3 sequences to IMGT reference sequences. Each retained sequence needed at least a six-nucleotide match to both a V gene segment and a J gene segment. A rearrangement counted as productive if the CDR3 had no stop codons and remained in frame with V and J, and every other rearrangement counted as non-productive. CDR3 was defined according to IMGT convention as the region running from the second conserved V-encoded cysteine to the conserved J-encoded phenylalanine. The earlier analysis of about 590 of the donors excluded sequences that lacked an unambiguous match to a single V gene segment. An earlier analysis of 587 of the donors classified V segments as functional when productive rearrangements were above 56.7% and as segregating when the standard deviation between donors was above 5%. A statistical classification framework was developed to diagnose cytomegalovirus status using the catalog of TCR beta chain sequences. In a later analysis, V and J genes were assigned by comparing TCR nucleotide sequences against IMGT/GENE-DB human TR gene sequences. A later analysis assigned CDR3 sequences and most-parsimonious VDJ recombination scenarios with the TCRdist pipeline. A later analysis defined each TCR beta chain by its CDR3 amino acid sequence plus V-gene family, and excluded reads lacking a unique V-gene family. In a later analysis, fewer than 600 highly shared, low-generation-probability nucleotide sequences were removed to address suspected cross-contamination and a sequencing artifact. A later analysis calculated a clonal expansion index for each public chain from normalized within-repertoire ranks of inferred template counts. A later analysis computed generation probabilities with a VDJ recombination model fitted to out-of-frame rearrangements, and checked the results against IGoR. A later analysis scored TCR-TCR, TCR-HLA and TCR-CMV co-occurrence with hypergeometric tests, applying a repertoire-size bias correction to TCR pairs. To estimate false discovery rates, a later analysis permuted the HLA or CMV assignments 20 times. In a later analysis, co-occurring TCRs were grouped using DBSCAN, with TCRdist sequence similarity added in when clustering inside HLA-allele-positive subsets. Repertoires with fewer than 30,000 or more than 120,000 public chains, plus five repertoires with anomalous nucleotide sharing, were excluded from co-occurrence clustering. TCRdb stores this immuneACCESS table with in-frame sequences only. Part of the clones is absent; in the studies checked, under half of the shortfall reflects unresolved V genes, and no reason is known for the rest. D and trimming come from the DNA, and the V and J calls and clone size come from that table. This sample is represented by some 110,000 clones; 77% of them were singletons. The top ten constitute 8.6% of the sample.

CDR1 and CDR2 are read off the germline V gene as KGHSH and LQKENI. The CDR3 measures 16 amino acids from cysteine to phenylalanine. Just the 48-base CDR3 DNA is kept, in frame starting at base 1. V and J lose 2 bases and 4 bases, and a span of 15 bases separates them. On the study overall, not on this receptor specifically: In this cohort, only TCR beta chains were sequenced, and detectable features were limited by the absence of alpha or paired-chain data. In a later analysis, several top co-occurrence clusters were reported to appear linked to parvovirus B19, influenza, CMV and Epstein-Barr virus. A further reported finding was that TCR beta sequences accurately predicted the HLA-A and HLA-B alleles for most subjects in the first cohort. Correlated functional status among segregating V segments might be attributable to linkage disequilibrium, but an unknown experimental factor could not be ruled out. According to the authors, the approach could potentially be generalized to other disease states and immunological phenotypes. The study gave a list of under 200 TCR beta chains associated with cytomegalovirus. In an earlier analysis of around 500 of the donors, most TCR beta V segments appeared in productive rearrangements about 87% or about 30% of the time, broadly matching IMGT annotations. Some IMGT-functional V segments, including TRBV6-2 and TRBV6-3, could not be distinguished by the 87-base-pair reads and were therefore excluded. A cluster of highly shared sequence variants was judged likely to represent a technical artifact of the sequencing pipeline. According to a later genetic analysis, donors in an Asian-associated ancestry cluster had fewer N-insertions in productive TCRs than the roughly 670-donor mean. In vitro tests confirmed that a few of the cytomegalovirus-associated TCR beta chains recognize cytomegalovirus antigens. A later analysis found that HLA-associated TCR beta chains were more clonally expanded and had lower generation probabilities than equally common non-associated chains. Most TCR sequences were observed very rarely across donors, whereas some public TCRs were present in many individuals. According to a later analysis, TCR association rates differed among HLA loci, with DRB1 alleles showing the most associated TCRs and HLA-C alleles showing the fewest. Cytomegalovirus status was reported to be diagnosed by the classifier with high specificity and sensitivity in both the original and validation cohorts. Assigning TCR associations to individual alleles was difficult when HLA alleles, especially DR and DQ, strongly co-occurred. An association between a missense DCLRE1C variant and V-gene and J-gene trimming of TCR beta chains was found in a later genetic analysis and replicated in an independent cohort. For the cohort, immune exposure information was limited to CMV serostatus. Sequencing depth was assumed to be roughly uniform across donors in the presence/absence analyses, though that assumption may not hold. According to a later analysis, most CMV-associated TCR beta chains appeared to be HLA-restricted, and the HLA associations seemed to be driven largely by CMV exposure. In a later analysis, 16,951 TCR beta sequences were associated with specific HLA alleles at a false discovery rate of 0.05. Because counts were too low, fewer than 20 rarely observed V segments, including chromosome 9 orphons, were excluded from the earlier analysis of about 500 of the donors. Because some donors lacked HLA typing at each locus, the association tests relied only on the typed subset.

The cohort was made up of 650 to 700 healthy bone marrow donors. All cohort members were sampled while nominally healthy, although unrecorded immune exposures were likely present. The donor was CMV seropositive and was included in the group of 300 or so seropositive cohort members. Every donor gave a peripheral blood sample, and the peripheral blood mononuclear cells from that sample were used for TCR beta sequencing. Genomic DNA was extracted from the blood cell samples with the Qiagen DNeasy Blood Extraction Kit. The sequenced material came from PBMCs. The origin of this receptor is a woman between 40 and 55 years old in good health and CMV-seropositive. This sequence uses TRBV18 and TRBJ1-3; a weak D assignment points to TRBD1 (5 bases agree). Here is the DNA: TGTGCCAGCTCACCAACAGGTCCCGCGAGAGGAAACACCATATATTTT. Translated, this is CASSPTGPARGNTIYF.